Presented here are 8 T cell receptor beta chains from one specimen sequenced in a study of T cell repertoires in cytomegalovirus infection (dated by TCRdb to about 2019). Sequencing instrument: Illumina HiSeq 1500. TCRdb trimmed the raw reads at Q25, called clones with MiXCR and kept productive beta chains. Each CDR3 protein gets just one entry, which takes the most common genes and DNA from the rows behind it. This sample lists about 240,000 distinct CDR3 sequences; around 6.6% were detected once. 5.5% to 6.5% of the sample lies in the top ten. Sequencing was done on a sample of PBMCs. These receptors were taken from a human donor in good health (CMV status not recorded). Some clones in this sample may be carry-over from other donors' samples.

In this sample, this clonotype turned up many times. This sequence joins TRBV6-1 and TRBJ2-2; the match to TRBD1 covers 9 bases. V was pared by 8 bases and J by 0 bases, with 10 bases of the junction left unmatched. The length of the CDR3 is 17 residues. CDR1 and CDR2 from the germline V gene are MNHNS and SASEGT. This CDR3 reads CASRRTGVLANTGELFF. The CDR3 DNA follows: TGTGCCAGCCGCCGGACAGGGGTCCTCGCGAACACCGGGGAGCTGTTTTTT.

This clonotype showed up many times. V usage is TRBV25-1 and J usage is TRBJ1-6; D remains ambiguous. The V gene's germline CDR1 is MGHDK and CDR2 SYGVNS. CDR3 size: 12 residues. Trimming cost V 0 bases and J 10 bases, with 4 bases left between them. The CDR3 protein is CASSEYESPLHF. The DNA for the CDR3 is TGTGCCAGCAGTGAATATGAATCACCCCTCCACTTT.

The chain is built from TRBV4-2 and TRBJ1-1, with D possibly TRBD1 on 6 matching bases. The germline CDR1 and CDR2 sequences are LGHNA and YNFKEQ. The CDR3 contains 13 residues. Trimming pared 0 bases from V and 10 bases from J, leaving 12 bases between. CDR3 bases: TGTGCCAGCAGCCAAGACCAGCTGGGGGCAGCTTTCTTT. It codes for CASSQDQLGAAFF.

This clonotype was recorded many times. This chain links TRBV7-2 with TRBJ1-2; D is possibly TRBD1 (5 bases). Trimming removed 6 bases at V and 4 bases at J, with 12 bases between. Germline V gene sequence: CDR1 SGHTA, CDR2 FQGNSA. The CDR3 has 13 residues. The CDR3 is CASRSRDGYGYTF. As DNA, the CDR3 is TGTGCCAGCAGGTCCCGGGACGGCTATGGCTACACCTTC.

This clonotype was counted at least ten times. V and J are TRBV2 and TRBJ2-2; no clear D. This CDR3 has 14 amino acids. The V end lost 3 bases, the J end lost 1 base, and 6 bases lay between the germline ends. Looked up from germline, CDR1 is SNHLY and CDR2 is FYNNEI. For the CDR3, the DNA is TGTGCCAGCAGTGACGGGCAGAACACCGGGGAGCTGTTTTTT. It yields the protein CASSDGQNTGELFF.

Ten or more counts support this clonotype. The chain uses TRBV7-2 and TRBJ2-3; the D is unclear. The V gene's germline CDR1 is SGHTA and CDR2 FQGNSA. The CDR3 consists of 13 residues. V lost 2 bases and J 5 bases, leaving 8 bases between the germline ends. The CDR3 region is CASSLRLEDTQYF. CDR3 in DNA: TGTGCCAGCAGCTTACGTTTGGAAGATACGCAGTATTTT.

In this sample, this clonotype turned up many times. The CDR3, as DNA: TGTGCCATCAGTGGGGGGGGACTAGCGGGGGGAGTGTCCTACAATGAGCAGTTCTTC. It encodes CAISGGGLAGGVSYNEQFF. The chain carries TRBV10-3 and TRBJ2-1; 15 nucleotides line up with TRBD2. The germline V gene has CDR1 ENHRY and CDR2 SYGVKD. J gave up 1 base and V 4 bases, and 8 bases lay outside the gene matches. This CDR3 has 19 residues.

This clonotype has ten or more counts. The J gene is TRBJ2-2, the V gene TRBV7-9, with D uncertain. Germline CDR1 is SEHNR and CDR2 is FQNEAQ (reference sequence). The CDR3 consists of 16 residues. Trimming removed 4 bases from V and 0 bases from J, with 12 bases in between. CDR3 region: CASSSATGTNTGELFF. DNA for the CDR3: TGTGCCAGCAGCTCAGCGACTGGAACGAACACCGGGGAGCTGTTTTTT.